This is a list of T cell receptor beta chains from one sample in a study of sequential checkpoint blockade in melanoma. Method: immunoSEQ multiplex PCR; TCRdb's copy keeps in-frame clones and lacks some. The sample includes more than 6,000 clones, roughly 21% seen only once; the top ten take 7% to 9%. Here the sequenced sample was tumor tissue (inferred from file names), taken from a patient given nivolumab and ipilimumab in sequence. Receptors were obtained from a human donor with melanoma. The CDR3 runs from the conserved cysteine through the conserved F or W. D genes are given only for firm matches. Expanded clones get a size class; other rows say once, few or many, or leave the size out.

>.|TRBV15|.|TRBJ1-2
CATSRDAAGTRTSYGYTF
TGTGCCACCAGCAGAGACGCCGCCGGGACAAGGACCTCCTATGGCTACACCTTC
>TRBD2|TRBV6-8|.|TRBJ2-5
CAISGTSGRAGVQETQYF
TGTGCCATCAGTGGGACTAGCGGGAGGGCCGGCGTACAAGAGACCCAGTACTTC
>.|TRBV6-8|medium-sized|TRBJ1-1
CAISAGRGEAFF
TGTGCCATCAGTGCCGGGCGCGGTGAAGCTTTCTTT
>.|TRBV19|.|TRBJ2-7
CASSSEGYEQYF
TGTGCCAGTAGCTCCGAAGGGTACGAGCAGTACTTC
>TRBD1|TRBV11-3|many|TRBJ2-7
CASSVTGTGTNYEQYF
TGTGCCAGCAGCGTAACCGGGACAGGGACAAACTACGAGCAGTACTTC
>.|TRBV7-4|few|TRBJ2-7
CASSLSGGYEQYF
TGTGCCAGCAGCTTAAGTGGAGGGTACGAGCAGTACTTC
>.|TRBV6-7|.|TRBJ2-1
CATSATNEQFF
TGTGCCACCAGTGCGACGAATGAGCAGTTCTTC
>TRBD1|TRBV11-3|.|TRBJ1-1
CASSSDRGVAEAFF
TGTGCCAGCAGCTCGGACAGGGGGGTGGCTGAAGCTTTCTTT
>.|TRBV18|.|TRBJ1-3
CASSPIQGSQDTIYF
TGTGCCAGCTCACCAATCCAAGGGAGTCAGGACACCATATATTTT
>.|TRBV23-1|.|TRBJ2-2
CASSPATFGELFF
TGCGCCAGCAGCCCGGCAACCTTCGGGGAGCTGTTTTTT
>.|TRBV5-1|.|TRBJ2-2
CASSPTGSYTGELFF
TGCGCCAGCAGCCCAACAGGGTCATACACCGGGGAGCTGTTTTTT
>.|TRBV11-3|few|TRBJ2-7
CASSFQSGGIYEQYF
TGTGCCAGCAGCTTTCAAAGTGGCGGGATCTACGAGCAGTACTTC
>.|TRBV30|.|TRBJ1-1
CAWGRNTEAFF
TGTGCCTGGGGGAGGAACACTGAAGCTTTCTTT
>TRBD1|TRBV6-8|.|TRBJ1-5
CASSNQQGVGNQPQHF
TGTGCCAGCAGTAACCAACAGGGGGTAGGAAATCAGCCCCAGCATTTT
>.|TRBV15|once|TRBJ1-3
CATSRDLRDSGNTIYF
TGTGCCACCAGCAGAGATCTCCGGGACTCTGGAAACACCATATATTTT
>.|TRBV9|.|TRBJ2-3
CASSVREDTQYF
TGTGCCAGCAGCGTAAGGGAAGATACGCAGTATTTT
>.|TRBV11-3|many|TRBJ1-5
CASSLDAGNQPQHF
TGTGCCAGCAGCTTAGACGCAGGGAATCAGCCCCAGCATTTT
>.|TRBV11-3|many|TRBJ2-1
CASSPPPELASWFF
TGTGCCAGCAGCCCCCCCCCGGAGCTCGCCTCCTGGTTCTTC
>.|TRBV29-1|few|TRBJ2-3
CSVVLSPSSTYTQYF
TGCAGCGTTGTTCTTTCGCCGAGCTCGACGTATACGCAGTATTTT
>.|TRBV6-8|few|TRBJ2-1
CASSYSGDEQFF
TGTGCCAGCAGTTACTCAGGGGATGAGCAGTTCTTC
>.|TRBV5-1|.|TRBJ2-1
CASSLGRGTSYNEQFF
TGCGCCAGCAGCTTGGGGCGGGGGACATCTTACAATGAGCAGTTCTTC
>.|TRBV18|.|TRBJ1-3
CASSSSAFSGNTIYF
TGTGCCAGCTCATCTTCCGCGTTCTCTGGAAACACCATATATTTT
>TRBD2|TRBV6-8|few|TRBJ2-7
CAISASGTSGYEQYF
TGTGCCATCAGTGCTTCCGGGACTAGCGGGTACGAGCAGTACTTC
>TRBD2|TRBV11-3|few|TRBJ2-5
CASSLPAGYFQETQYF
TGTGCCAGCAGCTTACCAGCGGGGTATTTTCAAGAGACCCAGTACTTC
>TRBD1|TRBV19|once|TRBJ2-7
CARPNRDRTSLLPRGIPYEQYF
TGTGCCAGGCCAAACCGGGACAGAACCTCCCTGCTCCCTCGTGGAATCCCTTACGAGCAGTACTTC
>.|TRBV29-1|.|TRBJ2-2
CSVAETLTGELFF
TGCAGCGTTGCGGAGACGCTCACCGGGGAGCTGTTTTTT
>.|TRBV5-1|.|TRBJ2-3
CASSFNGGLGADTQYF
TGCGCCAGCAGCTTTAACGGGGGACTGGGTGCAGATACGCAGTATTTT
>TRBD1|TRBV29-1|.|TRBJ2-5
CSVEEERGQETQYF
TGCAGCGTTGAAGAGGAAAGGGGGCAGGAGACCCAGTACTTC
>.|TRBV6-8|few|TRBJ2-1
CASRGGGNNYEQFF
TGTGCCAGCCGTGGAGGCGGGAATAACTATGAGCAGTTCTTC
>.|TRBV12-1|.|TRBJ2-7
CASSSLTGGLYEQYF
TGTGCCAGCAGCTCCTTAACAGGGGGCCTCTACGAGCAGTACTTC
>TRBD1|TRBV11-3|.|TRBJ2-2
CASRHYGTGGNEDSGELFF
TGTGCCAGCAGGCATTATGGGACAGGGGGTAATGAGGATTCCGGGGAGCTGTTTTTT
>TRBD2|TRBV19|.|TRBJ2-1
CASSIDWGLAGDEQFF
TGTGCCAGTAGTATAGACTGGGGACTAGCGGGAGATGAGCAGTTCTTC
>TRBD1|TRBV6-8|.|TRBJ2-1
CASSRGPHNEQFF
TGTGCCAGCAGCAGGGGGCCCCACAATGAGCAGTTCTTC
>.|TRBV1|few|TRBJ1-2
CASSQDGPRPLYGYTF
TGCGCCAGCAGCCAAGATGGCCCCCGGCCCCTCTATGGCTACACCTTC
>.|TRBV7-8|many|TRBJ2-7
CASSLVSPPEQYF
TGTGCCAGCAGCTTAGTCTCCCCCCCCGAGCAGTACTTC
>TRBD1|TRBV6-8|.|TRBJ2-3
CAIRTGGTDTQYF
TGTGCCATCAGGACAGGGGGCACAGATACGCAGTATTTT
>.|TRBV12-5|.|TRBJ2-7
CASGLVLNTRWDFREQYF
TGTGCTAGTGGTTTGGTACTCAACACCCGCTGGGATTTCCGCGAGCAGTACTTC
>TRBD2|TRBV11-3|medium-sized|TRBJ2-1
CASSHGLAGNNEQFF
TGTGCCAGCAGCCATGGACTAGCGGGCAACAATGAGCAGTTCTTC
>.|TRBV23-1|few|TRBJ2-3
CASSWSGRSTDTQYF
TGCGCCAGCAGCTGGAGCGGCCGCAGCACAGATACGCAGTATTTT
>.|TRBV4-1|few|TRBJ1-1
CASSRQENTEAFF
TGCGCCAGCAGCCGACAGGAGAACACTGAAGCTTTCTTT